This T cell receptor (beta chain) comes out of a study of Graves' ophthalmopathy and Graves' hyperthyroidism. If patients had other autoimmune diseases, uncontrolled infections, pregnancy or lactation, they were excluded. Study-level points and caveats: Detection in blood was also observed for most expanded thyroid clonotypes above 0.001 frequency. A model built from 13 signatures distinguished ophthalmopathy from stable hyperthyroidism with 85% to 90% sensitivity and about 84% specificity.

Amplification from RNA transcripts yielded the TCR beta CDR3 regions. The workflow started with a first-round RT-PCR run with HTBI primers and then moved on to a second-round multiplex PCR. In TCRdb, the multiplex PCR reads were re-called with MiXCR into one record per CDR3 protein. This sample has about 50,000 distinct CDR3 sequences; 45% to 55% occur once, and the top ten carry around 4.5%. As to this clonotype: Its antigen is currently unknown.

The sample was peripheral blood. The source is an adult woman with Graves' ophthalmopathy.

This CDR3 reads CATSSLTGRKDEQYF. In nucleotides, the CDR3 is TGTGCCACCAGCAGCTTAACAGGGAGGAAGGACGAGCAGTACTTC. The chain links TRBV15 to TRBJ2-7; D assignment may be TRBD1 or TRBD2 (6 bases each). CDR3 length: 15 amino acids. The V gene lost 3 bases and the J gene lost 5 bases, with 17 bases spanning the gap. In germline, CDR1 is LNHNV, CDR2 YYDKDF (reference sequence).